The rows below give T cell receptor beta chains drawn from one sample of a study of T-cell memory formation after mild COVID-19. TCRdb reanalysed the 5' RACE reads using MiXCR and keeps one entry per CDR3 protein. The data show about 190,000 distinct CDR3 sequences, with 10% to 13% seen just once and approximately 3% held by the top ten. Sequencing input: PBMCs or a T cell subset sorted from them (not recorded which). These receptors originate from a man between 18 and 29 years old who had mild COVID-19 (a few samples of this study predate the infection). Cell type and time point are not known. The CDR3 runs from the conserved cysteine through the conserved F or W. D genes are given only for firm matches. A clone size is listed for some rows: how often the clone was seen (once, few, many), or a class if it is expanded.

V	size	J	D	CDR3	DNA
TRBV20-1	few	TRBJ2-7	NA	CSARDGRKSSYEQYF	TGCAGTGCTAGAGATGGGCGGAAGAGCTCCTACGAGCAGTACTTC
TRBV2	many	TRBJ2-5	NA	CASRRETQYF	TGTGCCAGCAGGCGGGAGACCCAGTACTTC
TRBV7-3	NA	TRBJ1-3	NA	CASSLTAGNTIYF	TGTGCCAGCAGCCTGACGGCTGGAAACACCATATATTTT
TRBV12-3/TRBV12-4	NA	TRBJ1-4	NA	CASSRIDRLPEKLFF	TGTGCCAGCAGTCGGATCGACAGGTTGCCTGAAAAACTGTTTTTT
TRBV2	NA	TRBJ2-7	TRBD1	CASSSIGQGRGSYEQYF	TGTGCCAGCAGTTCCATTGGACAGGGAAGGGGATCCTACGAGCAGTACTTC
TRBV4-2	NA	TRBJ2-5	NA	CASSPQWARAETQYF	TGTGCCAGCAGCCCGCAATGGGCGAGGGCGGAGACCCAGTACTTC
TRBV6-1	once	TRBJ2-5	TRBD2	CAIRTSGQETQYF	TGTGCCATCCGGACTAGCGGGCAAGAGACCCAGTACTTC
TRBV28	NA	TRBJ2-6	TRBD2	CASGGVAGANVLTF	TGTGCCAGCGGGGGGGTAGCCGGGGCCAACGTCCTGACTTTC
TRBV2	NA	TRBJ1-6	NA	CASRAVYSPLHF	TGTGCCAGCAGGGCAGTTTATTCACCCCTCCACTTT
TRBV2	few	TRBJ2-2	TRBD2	CASRKLAGVVGELFF	TGTGCCAGCAGGAAACTAGCGGGGGTGGTCGGGGAGCTGTTTTTT
TRBV14	many	TRBJ2-7	NA	CASSQGGKAAYYEQYF	TGTGCCAGCAGCCAAGGGGGTAAGGCAGCTTACTACGAGCAGTACTTC
TRBV9	many	TRBJ2-7	TRBD2	CASSFSGGVSYEQYF	TGTGCCAGCAGCTTTAGCGGGGGGGTCTCCTACGAGCAGTACTTC
TRBV5-1	few	TRBJ2-7	TRBD1	CASSLGPTGYSEQYF	TGCGCCAGCAGCTTGGGACCGACAGGGTACTCCGAGCAGTACTTC
TRBV6-2/TRBV6-3	many	TRBJ2-3	NA	CASRKGTDTQYF	TGTGCCAGCAGGAAAGGCACAGATACGCAGTATTTT
TRBV20-1	few	TRBJ1-2	NA	CSARTYGYTF	TGCAGTGCTAGGACCTATGGCTACACCTTC
TRBV6-2/TRBV6-3	few	TRBJ1-2	TRBD1	CASNLPGTANYGYTF	TGTGCCAGCAATTTACCGGGGACAGCTAACTATGGCTACACCTTC
TRBV20-1	many	TRBJ2-3	NA	CSAPRSTDTQYF	TGCAGTGCCCCACGAAGCACAGATACGCAGTATTTT
TRBV7-9	NA	TRBJ2-2	NA	CASSYLDTGELFF	TGTGCCAGCAGCTACCTAGACACCGGGGAGCTGTTTTTT
TRBV15	NA	TRBJ2-5	NA	CATAGPFRETQYF	TGTGCCACCGCAGGTCCGTTCCGGGAGACCCAGTACTTC
TRBV12-5	NA	TRBJ2-5	NA	CASGQGRSQYF	TGTGCTAGTGGTCAAGGTCGTTCCCAGTACTTC
TRBV6-5	many	TRBJ2-5	TRBD1	CASRGQAQETQYF	TGTGCCAGCAGGGGACAGGCCCAAGAGACCCAGTACTTC
TRBV30	NA	TRBJ2-7	TRBD1	CAWSRDRDEQYF	TGTGCCTGGTCCCGGGACAGGGACGAGCAGTACTTC
TRBV6-5	NA	TRBJ1-5	NA	CASQKGVRQPQHF	TGTGCCAGCCAGAAAGGGGTAAGGCAGCCCCAGCATTTT
TRBV4-2	NA	TRBJ1-2	NA	CASSQDGGYGYTF	TGTGCCAGCAGCCAAGATGGGGGATATGGCTACACCTTC
TRBV2	few	TRBJ2-1	NA	CASSEAARDNEQFF	TGTGCCAGCAGTGAAGCAGCCAGGGACAATGAGCAGTTCTTC
TRBV5-1	few	TRBJ2-3	TRBD2	CASSLVLAGEDTQYF	TGCGCCAGCAGCTTGGTCCTAGCGGGTGAAGATACGCAGTATTTT
TRBV24-1	NA	TRBJ1-5	NA	CATSDYRTDQPQHF	TGTGCCACCAGTGATTATCGGACCGATCAGCCCCAGCATTTT
TRBV12-3/TRBV12-4	NA	TRBJ1-1	NA	CASTFGERRKNTEAFF	TGTGCCAGCACTTTTGGGGAGCGACGGAAGAACACTGAAGCTTTCTTT
TRBV5-1	many	TRBJ1-1	TRBD1	CASTVGQGTTEAFF	TGCGCCAGCACCGTCGGACAGGGGACGACTGAAGCTTTCTTT
TRBV20-1	few	TRBJ2-3	TRBD2	CSASRASGAADTQYF	TGCAGTGCTAGTCGTGCTAGCGGGGCGGCAGATACGCAGTATTTT
TRBV5-1	NA	TRBJ2-2	NA	CASSLRLFIPGRTNTGELFF	TGCGCCAGCAGCTTGAGGCTTTTTATTCCGGGCAGGACTAACACCGGGGAGCTGTTTTTT
TRBV19	NA	TRBJ2-2	NA	CAIGKQTGLGNRELFF	TGTGCCATTGGGAAACAGACAGGCTTGGGTAACCGGGAGCTGTTTTTT
TRBV19	NA	TRBJ2-1	TRBD1	CASSIWSGGYNEQFF	TGTGCCAGTAGTATCTGGTCAGGGGGCTACAATGAGCAGTTCTTC
TRBV5-6	few	TRBJ1-6	NA	CASSFPTTDENSPLHF	TGTGCCAGCAGCTTTCCCACGACCGATGAGAATTCACCCCTCCACTTT
TRBV6-5	few	TRBJ1-6	NA	CASGALVPYNSPLHF	TGTGCCAGCGGCGCTTTAGTCCCTTATAATTCACCCCTCCACTTT
TRBV9	NA	TRBJ2-5	TRBD1	CASSVAGTGGTETQYF	TGTGCCAGCAGCGTAGCCGGGACAGGGGGAACGGAGACCCAGTACTTC
TRBV6-2/TRBV6-3	NA	TRBJ2-7	TRBD1	CASSYRRSDRRSYEQYF	TGTGCCAGCAGTTACCGCAGATCGGACAGGAGGTCCTACGAGCAGTACTTC
TRBV5-1	many	TRBJ2-3	NA	CASSSEAVDTQYF	TGCGCCAGCAGCTCCGAAGCCGTGGATACGCAGTATTTT
TRBV11-2	few	TRBJ2-4	NA	CAGRQLAKNIQYF	TGTGCCGGAAGACAGCTAGCCAAAAACATTCAGTACTTC
TRBV5-1	once	TRBJ2-1	TRBD2	CASSFLAGYIDNEQFF	TGCGCCAGCAGCTTCTTAGCGGGGTATATAGACAATGAGCAGTTCTTC
TRBV3-1	NA	TRBJ1-3	NA	CASSQGLGAAGNTIYF	TGTGCCAGCAGCCAAGGCCTAGGAGCCGCTGGAAACACCATATATTTT
TRBV6-5	NA	TRBJ1-2	TRBD1	CASSPAIGTGTSFFYGYTF	TGTGCCAGCAGCCCTGCGATTGGGACAGGGACGTCCTTTTTCTATGGCTACACCTTC
TRBV20-1	NA	TRBJ1-1	NA	CSASVGPIRNTEAFF	TGCAGTGCTAGCGTTGGGCCCATACGAAACACTGAAGCTTTCTTT
TRBV5-1	few	TRBJ2-2	NA	CASSPDSANTGELFF	TGCGCCAGCAGTCCGGACAGCGCGAACACCGGGGAGCTGTTTTTT
TRBV9	few	TRBJ1-2	NA	CASSAYYGYTF	TGTGCCAGCAGCGCCTACTATGGCTACACCTTC
TRBV6-5	few	TRBJ2-3	TRBD1	CASSYSSDRADTQYF	TGTGCCAGCAGTTACTCGAGCGACAGGGCAGATACGCAGTATTTT
TRBV7-2	NA	TRBJ2-1	TRBD2	CASSFTGGGIEQFF	TGTGCCAGCAGCTTCACGGGGGGTGGGATTGAGCAGTTCTTC
TRBV7-2	NA	TRBJ2-5	NA	CASSLANQETQYF	TGTGCCAGCAGCTTAGCGAACCAAGAGACCCAGTACTTC
TRBV6-5	many	TRBJ1-2	NA	CASSLRGALGYTF	TGTGCCAGCAGTTTGCGGGGGGCTTTAGGCTACACCTTC
TRBV10-1	few	TRBJ2-4	NA	CASSLKDRLAKNIQYF	TGCGCCAGCAGTTTAAAGGACAGATTAGCCAAAAACATTCAGTACTTC